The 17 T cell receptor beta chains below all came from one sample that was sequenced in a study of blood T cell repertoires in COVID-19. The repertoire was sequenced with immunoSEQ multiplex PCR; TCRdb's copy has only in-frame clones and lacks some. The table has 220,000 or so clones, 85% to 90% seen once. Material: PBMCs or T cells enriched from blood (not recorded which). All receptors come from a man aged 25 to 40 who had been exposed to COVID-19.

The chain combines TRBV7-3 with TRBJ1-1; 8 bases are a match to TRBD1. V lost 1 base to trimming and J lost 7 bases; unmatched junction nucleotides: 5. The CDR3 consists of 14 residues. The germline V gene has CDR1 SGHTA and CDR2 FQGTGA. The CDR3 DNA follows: TGTGCCAGCAGCTTAATGACAGGGGTGAATGAAGCTTTCTTT. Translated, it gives CASSLMTGVNEAFF.

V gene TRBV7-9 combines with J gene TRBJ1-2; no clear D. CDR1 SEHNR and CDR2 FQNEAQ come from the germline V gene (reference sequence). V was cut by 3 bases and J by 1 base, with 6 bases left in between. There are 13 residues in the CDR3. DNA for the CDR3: TGTGCCAGCAGCTTGGCGGGTAACTATGGCTACACCTTC. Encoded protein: CASSLAGNYGYTF.

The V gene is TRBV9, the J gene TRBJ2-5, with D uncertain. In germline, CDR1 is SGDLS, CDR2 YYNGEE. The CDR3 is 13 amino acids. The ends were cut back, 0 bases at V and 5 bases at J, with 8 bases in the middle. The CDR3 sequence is CASSVGPRETQYF. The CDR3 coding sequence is TGTGCCAGCAGCGTAGGGCCGAGGGAGACCCAGTACTTC.

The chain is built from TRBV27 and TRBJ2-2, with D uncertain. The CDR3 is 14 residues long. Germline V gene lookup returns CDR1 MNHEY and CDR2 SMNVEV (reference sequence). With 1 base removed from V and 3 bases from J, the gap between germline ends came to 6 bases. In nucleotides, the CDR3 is TGTGCCAGCAGTTTATGGCAGGACACCGGGGAGCTGTTTTTT. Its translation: CASSLWQDTGELFF.

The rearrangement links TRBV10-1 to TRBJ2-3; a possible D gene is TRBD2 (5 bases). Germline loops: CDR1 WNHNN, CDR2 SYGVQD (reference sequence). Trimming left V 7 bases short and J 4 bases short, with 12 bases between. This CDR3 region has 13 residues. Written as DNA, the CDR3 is TGCGCCAGCAATGACTATAGCTCAGATACGCAGTATTTT. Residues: CASNDYSSDTQYF.

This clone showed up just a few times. Here the CDR3 reads CASRSGWGGYTDTQYF. The DNA for the CDR3 is TGTGCCAGCAGGTCCGGGTGGGGGGGGTACACAGATACGCAGTATTTT. The V gene is TRBV27, the J gene TRBJ2-3; 7 bases are shared with TRBD2. Germline assignment: CDR1 MNHEY and CDR2 SMNVEV (reference sequence). The CDR3 consists of 16 residues. Trimming removed 6 bases from V and 2 bases from J; junction bases left unmatched: 11.

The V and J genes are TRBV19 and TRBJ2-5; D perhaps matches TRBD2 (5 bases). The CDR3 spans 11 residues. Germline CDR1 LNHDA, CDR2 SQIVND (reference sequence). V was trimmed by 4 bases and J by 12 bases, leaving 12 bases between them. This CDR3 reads CASSTADFKYF. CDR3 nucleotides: TGTGCCAGTAGTACCGCGGACTTTAAGTACTTC. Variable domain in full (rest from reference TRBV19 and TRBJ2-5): DGGITQSPKYLFRKEGQNVTLSCEQNLNHDAMYWYRQDPGQGLRLIYYSQIVNDFQKGDIAEGYSVSREKKESFPLTVTSAQKNPTAFYLCASSTADFKYFGPGTRLLVL.

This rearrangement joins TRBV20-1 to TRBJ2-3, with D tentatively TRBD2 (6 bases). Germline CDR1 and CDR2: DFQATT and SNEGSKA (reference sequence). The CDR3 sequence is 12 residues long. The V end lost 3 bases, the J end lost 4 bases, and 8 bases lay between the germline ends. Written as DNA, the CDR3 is TGCAGTGCTAGTCGACTAGCAGATACGCAGTATTTT. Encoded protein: CSASRLADTQYF.

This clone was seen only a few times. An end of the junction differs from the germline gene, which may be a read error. The CDR3, as DNA: TGTGCCAGCAGTTACTCTAAAGAAAAACTGTTTTTT. Encoded protein: CASSYSKEKLFF. The chain carries TRBV6-2 or TRBV6-3 and TRBJ1-4; D ambiguous. CDR3 length: 12 amino acids. Germline assignment: CDR1 MNHEY and CDR2 SVGEGT.

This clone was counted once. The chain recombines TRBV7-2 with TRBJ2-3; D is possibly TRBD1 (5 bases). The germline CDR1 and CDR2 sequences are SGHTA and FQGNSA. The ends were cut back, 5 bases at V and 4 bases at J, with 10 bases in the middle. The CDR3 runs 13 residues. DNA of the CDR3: TGTGCCAGCAGCCGACAGTTGGCAGATACGCAGTATTTT. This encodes CASSRQLADTQYF.

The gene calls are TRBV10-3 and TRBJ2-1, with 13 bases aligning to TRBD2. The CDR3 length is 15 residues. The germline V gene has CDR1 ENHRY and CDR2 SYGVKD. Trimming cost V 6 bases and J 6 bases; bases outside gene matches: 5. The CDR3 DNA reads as TGTGCCATCAGCGGCACTAGCGGGGGGGCCAATGAGCAGTTCTTC. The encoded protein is CAISGTSGGANEQFF.

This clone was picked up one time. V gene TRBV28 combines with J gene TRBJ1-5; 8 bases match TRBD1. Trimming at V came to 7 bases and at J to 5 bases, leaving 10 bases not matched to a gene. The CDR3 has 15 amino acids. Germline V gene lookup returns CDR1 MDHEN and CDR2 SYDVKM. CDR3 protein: CASTQGVGADQPQHF. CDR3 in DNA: TGTGCCAGCACACAGGGGGTCGGGGCGGATCAGCCCCAGCATTTT. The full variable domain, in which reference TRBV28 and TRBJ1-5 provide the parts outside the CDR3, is DVKVTQSSRYLVKRTGEKVFLECVQDMDHENMFWYRQDPGLGLRLIYFSYDVKMKEKGDIPEGYSVSREKKERFSLILESASTNQTSMYLCASTQGVGADQPQHFGDGTRLSIL.

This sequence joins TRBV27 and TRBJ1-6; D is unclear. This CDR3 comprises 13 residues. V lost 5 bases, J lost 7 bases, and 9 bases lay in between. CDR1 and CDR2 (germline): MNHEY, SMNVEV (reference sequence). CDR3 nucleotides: TGTGCCAGCAGTCCCCTCCGGAATTCACCCCTCCACTTT. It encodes CASSPLRNSPLHF.

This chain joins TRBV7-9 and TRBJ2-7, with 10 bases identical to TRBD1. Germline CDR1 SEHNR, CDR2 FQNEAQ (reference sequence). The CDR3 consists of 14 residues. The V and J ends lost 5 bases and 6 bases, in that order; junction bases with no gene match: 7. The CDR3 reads CASSPDRGRREQYF. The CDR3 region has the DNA TGTGCCAGCAGCCCTGACAGGGGGCGTCGCGAGCAGTACTTC.

DNA of the CDR3: TGTGCCAGCAGCTCCTGGGACACCTCCCCGAACACTGAAGCTTTCTTT. Amino acids: CASSSWDTSPNTEAFF. The chain links TRBV5-4 to TRBJ1-1; D may be TRBD1 (6 bases). Germline values: CDR1 SGHNT, CDR2 YYREEE (reference sequence). The length of the CDR3 is 16 residues. V gave up 3 bases and J gave up 1 base, with 16 bases separating them.

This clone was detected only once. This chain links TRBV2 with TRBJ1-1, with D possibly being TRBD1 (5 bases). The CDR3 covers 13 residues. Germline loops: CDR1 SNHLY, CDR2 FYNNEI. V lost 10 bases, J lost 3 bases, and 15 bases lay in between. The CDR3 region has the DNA TGTGCCAACTCCCAGGGTCCGGACACTGAAGCTTTCTTT. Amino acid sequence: CANSQGPDTEAFF.

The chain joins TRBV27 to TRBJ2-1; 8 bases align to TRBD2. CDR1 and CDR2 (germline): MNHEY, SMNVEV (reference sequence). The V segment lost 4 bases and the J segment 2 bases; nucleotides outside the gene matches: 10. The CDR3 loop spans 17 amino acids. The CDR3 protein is CASSSSGGRRPYNEQFF. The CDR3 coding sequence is TGTGCCAGCAGTTCGTCGGGGGGGCGGCGACCCTACAATGAGCAGTTCTTC.